These 4 T cell receptor beta chains were sequenced from one sample in a study of blood T cells in healthy people across ages (dated by TCRdb to between 2014 and 2017). Library preparation used 5' RACE. This sample was sequenced with an Illumina HiSeq 2500. A second PCR of about 7 to 12 cycles was run with a J-beta primer mix and a sample-barcoded 5' primer. Using fastp at Q25 and MiXCR, TCRdb reprocessed the public reads and kept productive beta chains. Entries are consolidated by CDR3 protein sequence, retaining the most common genes and DNA. The sample table shows more than 700,000 distinct CDR3 sequences, and roughly 53% are seen once. The ten biggest clones cover around 41% of the sample. Sequenced: blood. The receptors stem from an elderly man in good health.

The J gene is TRBJ1-4, the V gene TRBV4-1; TRBD1 is a possible D gene (6 bases). Germline V CDR1 and CDR2: MGHRA, YSYEKL. The germline V and J ends were trimmed by 5 bases and 8 bases, with 15 bases remaining between them. The CDR3 has 14 amino acids. CDR3 sequence (DNA): TGCGCCAGCAGCGAAGGGGGTAACGAGGAAAAACTGTTTTTT. This gives the protein CASSEGGNEEKLFF.

The chain has TRBV5-1 and TRBJ2-5; D perhaps matches TRBD2 (6 bases). Germline values: CDR1 SGHRS, CDR2 YFSETQ. V was trimmed by 5 bases and J by 2 bases, leaving 13 bases between them. The CDR3 runs 14 residues. CDR3 sequence (DNA): TGCGCCAGCAGAGGGAGGCAGGGACAAGAGACCCAGTACTTC. Its translation is CASRGRQGQETQYF.

The CDR3 here is CSARGGLAGVGTYEQYF. The CDR3 nucleotides are TGCAGTGCTAGGGGCGGACTAGCGGGAGTAGGAACCTACGAGCAGTACTTC. The genes are TRBV20-1 and TRBJ2-4; 13 bases match TRBD2. The J call may be incorrect, as the DNA end agrees better with TRBJ2-7. Germline CDR1 DFQATT, CDR2 SNEGSKA (reference sequence). CDR3 size: 17 residues.

This rearrangement joins TRBV28 to TRBJ2-3; TRBD2 matches at 7 bases. V dropped 2 bases and J dropped 3; count of bases not matched to a gene: 2. Germline V gene data show CDR1 as MDHEN and CDR2 as SYDVKM. This CDR3 comprises 14 residues. The CDR3 nucleotides read TGTGCCAGCAGTTTACGGGGGGAGACAGATACGCAGTATTTT. Its protein is CASSLRGETDTQYF.